Each of the 5 T cell receptor beta chains below was sequenced from the same sample in a study of cytotoxic CD8 clonotypes in ibrutinib-treated CLL. Produced via immunoSEQ multiplex PCR; TCRdb's table is partial and in-frame only. The table has 270,000 or so clones, around 69% seen once. Specimen: PBMCs, collected at disease progression, from a patient treated with ibrutinib. The receptors come from a human donor with chronic lymphocytic leukemia.

The J gene is TRBJ1-4, the V gene TRBV29-1; D is ambiguous. Germline CDR1 SQVTM, CDR2 ANQGSEA. The CDR3 has 13 residues. The V gene lost 2 bases and the J gene lost 0 bases, with 4 bases spanning the gap. CDR3 sequence: CSVEFATNEKLFF. In DNA form, the CDR3 reads TGCAGCGTTGAATTTGCAACTAATGAAAAACTGTTTTTT.

V gene TRBV4-2 combines with J gene TRBJ2-3; D may be TRBD2 (6 bases). Trimming shortened V by 0 bases and J by 4 bases, and 14 bases separated the two germline ends. The length of the CDR3 is 16 residues. The germline gives CDR1 LGHNA, CDR2 YNFKEQ. The CDR3 sequence is CASSQEVQRVADTQYF. Written as DNA, the CDR3 is TGTGCCAGCAGCCAAGAGGTACAGCGGGTTGCAGATACGCAGTATTTT.

V and J are TRBV28 and TRBJ2-7; 7 bases align to TRBD1. V was pared by 6 bases and J by 3 bases, with 5 bases of the junction left unmatched. Germline V gene data show CDR1 as MDHEN and CDR2 as SYDVKM. The CDR3 contains 13 residues. The CDR3 nucleotides are TGTGCCAGCAGACAACAGGGGAGCTACGAGCAGTACTTC. This translates into CASRQQGSYEQYF.

The J gene is TRBJ1-1, the V gene TRBV2; 9 bases are a match to TRBD1. Trimming at V came to 6 bases and at J to 0 bases, leaving 5 bases not matched to a gene. The CDR3 spans 15 residues. Germline V gene lookup returns CDR1 SNHLY and CDR2 FYNNEI. This CDR3 reads CASSADRGLNTEAFF. DNA of the CDR3: TGTGCCAGCAGCGCGGACAGGGGATTGAACACTGAAGCTTTCTTT.

This clone was observed a single time. The chain combines TRBV9 with TRBJ1-1; perhaps TRBD1 as D (6 bases). Germline V lookup: CDR1 SGDLS, CDR2 YYNGEE. The CDR3 totals 13 residues. Trimming pared 4 bases from V and 8 bases from J, leaving 15 bases between. CDR3 coding DNA: TGTGCCAGCAGCCTCTTACCGGACAGAGAAGCTTTCTTT. Its protein product is CASSLLPDREAFF. The full variable domain, in which reference TRBV9 and TRBJ1-1 provide the parts outside the CDR3, is DSGVTQTPKHLITATGQRVTLRCSPRSGDLSVYWYQQSLDQGLQFLIQYYNGEERAKGNILERFSAQQFPDLHSELNLSSLELGDSALYFCASSLLPDREAFFGQGTRLTVV.